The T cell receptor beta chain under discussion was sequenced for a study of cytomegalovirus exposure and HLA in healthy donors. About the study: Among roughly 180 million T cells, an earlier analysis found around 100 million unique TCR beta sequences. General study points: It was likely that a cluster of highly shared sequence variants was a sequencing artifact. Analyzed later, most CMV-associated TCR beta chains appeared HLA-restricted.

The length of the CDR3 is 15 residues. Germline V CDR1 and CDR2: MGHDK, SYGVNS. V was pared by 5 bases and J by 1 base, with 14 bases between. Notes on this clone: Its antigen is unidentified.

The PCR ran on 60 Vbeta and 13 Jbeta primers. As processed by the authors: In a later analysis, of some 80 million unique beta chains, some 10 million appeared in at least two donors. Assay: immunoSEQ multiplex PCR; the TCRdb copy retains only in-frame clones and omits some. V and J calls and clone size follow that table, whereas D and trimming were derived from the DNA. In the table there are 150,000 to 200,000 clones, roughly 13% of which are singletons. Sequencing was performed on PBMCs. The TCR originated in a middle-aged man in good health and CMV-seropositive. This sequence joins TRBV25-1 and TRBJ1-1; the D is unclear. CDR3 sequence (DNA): TGTGCCAGCAGTTCCCGATATAAGAGGAACACTGAAGCTTTCTTT. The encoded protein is CASSSRYKRNTEAFF.